This TCR beta chain was documented in a study of CD8+ T cells in alopecia areata. Study-wide findings and caveats: The study found that many expanded lesional clones persisted in scalp and blood during tofacitinib. In scalp, tofacitinib significantly decreased clonality and expanded CD8+ clones among the top 100. It was less clear whether patients shared TCRs than it was in mice, possibly because of HLA.

The CDR3 extends over 16 amino acids. Germline CDR1 and CDR2: SGHRS and YFSETQ. V was cut by 4 bases and J by 1 base, with 16 bases left in between. The sample's treatment: oral pan-JAK inhibitor, 5-10 mg twice daily. This clone was detected many times. What it binds is not known. Extracted from the samples, RNA was reverse transcribed into cDNA to serve as the sequencing template. Clones were sequenced by immunoSEQ multiplex PCR, and TCRdb holds only the in-frame ones, with some missing. The table lists 180,000 or so clones, 55% to 70% of them singletons. V is TRBV5-1 and J is TRBJ2-3; D ambiguous. Specimen: CD4+ T cells sorted from blood, collected at week 24, from a patient treated with tofacitinib. This sequence was found in a human donor with alopecia areata. The CDR3 nucleotides are TGCGCCAGCAGCCCCATTGATGGGAAGGGCACAGATACGCAGTATTTT. Protein product: CASSPIDGKGTDTQYF. The full variable domain, rest sourced from reference TRBV5-1 and TRBJ2-3, is KAGVTQTPRYLIKTRGQQVTLSCSPISGHRSVSWYQQTPGQGLQFLFEYFSETQRNKGNFPGRFSGRQFSNSRSEMNVSTLELGDSALYLCASSPIDGKGTDTQYFGPGTRLTVL.